The 11 T cell receptor beta chains given below trace back to one sample, sequenced in a study of cytomegalovirus exposure and HLA in healthy donors. The PCR made use of 60 Vbeta and 13 Jbeta primers. Sequencing used immunoSEQ multiplex PCR; TCRdb keeps in-frame clones, though not all of them. Among roughly 120,000 clones, approximately 72% were seen once, and the ten largest hold around 28%. The sequenced sample was PBMCs. The receptors derive from a man between 60 and 70 years old in good health and CMV-seropositive.

CDR3 bases: TGTGCCAGCAGCTTGGCCGGGACAGGGTTTAGAAGCGAGCAGTACTTC. This translates into CASSLAGTGFRSEQYF. The genes are TRBV5-4 and TRBJ2-7; 9 bases are a match to TRBD1. Germline lookup yields CDR1 SGHNT and CDR2 YYREEE (reference sequence). Trimming at V came to 0 bases and at J to 6 bases, leaving 10 bases not matched to a gene. This CDR3 comprises 16 residues. Looking up the rest from reference TRBV5-4 and TRBJ2-7 gives the full variable domain: ETGVTQSPTHLIKTRGQQVTLRCSSQSGHNTVSWYQQALGQGPQFIFQYYREEENGRGNFPPRFSGLQFPNYSSELNVNALELDDSALYLCASSLAGTGFRSEQYFGPGTRLTVT.

The V call is TRBV6-5, the J call TRBJ1-3; D may be TRBD1 (5 bases). The CDR3 sequence is 15 residues long. Trimming removed 7 bases at V and 1 base at J, with 14 bases between. In germline, CDR1 is MNHEY, CDR2 SVGAGI. The CDR3 sequence: CASTQWGVSGNTIYF. The CDR3 DNA reads TGTGCCAGCACCCAATGGGGGGTTTCTGGAAACACCATATATTTT.

V usage is TRBV5-6 and J usage is TRBJ1-5, with no clear D. The CDR3 extends over 12 amino acids. Per germline, CDR1 SGHDT and CDR2 YYEEEE. V lost 3 bases to trimming and J lost 9 bases, with 10 bases between them. The CDR3 sequence is CASSWGARPQHF. CDR3 coding DNA: TGTGCCAGCAGCTGGGGAGCACGGCCCCAGCATTTT.

The chain recombines TRBV10-2 with TRBJ1-1; TRBD1 is a possible D gene (6 bases). Between the trimmed V and J ends, which lost 10 bases and 4 bases, there was a span of 16 bases. The germline V gene encodes CDR1 WSHSY and CDR2 SAAADI. The CDR3 is made up of 13 amino acids. The CDR3 region has the DNA TGCGCCACCCTAGGGGGTAGAATCACTGAAGCTTTCTTT. Translated: CATLGGRITEAFF.

V is TRBV28 and J is TRBJ1-2, with a weak D call TRBD1 (5 bases). The V gene lost 4 bases and the J gene lost 2 bases, with 14 bases spanning the gap. Germline V gives CDR1 MDHEN, CDR2 SYDVKM. This CDR3 has 15 amino acids. In nucleotides, the CDR3 is TGTGCCAGCAGTTCCCAGGGTACATGGAACTATGGCTACACCTTC. Amino acid sequence: CASSSQGTWNYGYTF.

The chain employs TRBV2 and TRBJ2-5; 8 nucleotides align to TRBD2. The V gene's germline CDR1 is SNHLY and CDR2 FYNNEI. CDR3 size: 16 residues. V lost 3 bases and J lost 0; bases outside the gene matches: 6. This chain's CDR3 is CASSDRAGGHQETQYF. The CDR3 DNA reads as TGTGCCAGCAGTGATAGGGCGGGAGGTCACCAAGAGACCCAGTACTTC.

The chain couples TRBV30 to TRBJ1-1; possible D gene TRBD1, 6 bases. Germline-derived CDR1 and CDR2 are GTSNPN and SVGIG (reference sequence). Trimming stripped 1 base from V and 1 base from J, with 7 bases between. The CDR3 is made up of 13 amino acids. The CDR3 sequence: CAWSDRANTEAFF. The CDR3, as DNA: TGTGCCTGGAGTGACAGGGCGAACACTGAAGCTTTCTTT. Full variable domain (rest looked up from reference TRBV30 and TRBJ1-1): SQTIHQWPATLVQPVGSPLSLECTVEGTSNPNLYWYRQAAGRGLQLLFYSVGIGQISSEVPQNLSASRPQDRQFILSSKKLLLSDSGFYLCAWSDRANTEAFFGQGTRLTVV.

The chain has TRBV9 and TRBJ2-1; the match to TRBD2 covers 14 bases. V was clipped by 6 bases and J by 1 base; unmatched bases: 9. The V gene's germline CDR1 is SGDLS and CDR2 YYNGEE. The CDR3 spans 18 residues. CDR3 nucleotide sequence: TGTGCCAGCACCATCGGACTAGCGGGGGGAAGGTCCTACAATGAGCAGTTCTTC. Its translation is CASTIGLAGGRSYNEQFF.

The genes are TRBV6-6 and TRBJ1-1; D is unclear. Germline CDR1 MNHNY, CDR2 SVGAGI (reference sequence). Trimming stripped 2 bases from V and 1 base from J, with 5 bases between. This CDR3 region has 13 residues. This CDR3 is CASSYGQNTEAFF. For the CDR3, the DNA is TGTGCCAGCAGTTACGGGCAGAACACTGAAGCTTTCTTT.

This chain links TRBV5-1 with TRBJ2-7, with TRBD1 matching over 7 bases. This CDR3 spans 13 amino acids. Germline V gene lookup returns CDR1 SGHRS and CDR2 YFSETQ. V shed 5 bases, J shed 3 bases, and the junction held 5 bases outside the gene matches. CDR3: CASRPNRGYEQYF. CDR3 nucleotide sequence: TGCGCCAGCAGGCCAAACAGGGGCTACGAGCAGTACTTC.

This chain connects TRBV5-4 to TRBJ1-1, with TRBD1 identical over 7 bases. The V gene end was trimmed by 4 bases and the J gene end by 0 bases; junction bases not matched to a gene: 6. CDR1 and CDR2 (germline): SGHNT, YYREEE (reference sequence). CDR3 length: 15 residues. The CDR3 DNA is TGTGCCAGCAGCAGGGGGCTTCTACTGAACACTGAAGCTTTCTTT. Amino acid sequence: CASSRGLLLNTEAFF.